These T cell receptor beta chains were read from a single sample in a study of radiotherapy plus CTLA-4 blockade in lung cancer. Sequenced by immunoSEQ multiplex PCR; TCRdb stores in-frame clones only, minus some. This table has tens of thousands of clones, 60% to 85% appearing once. The specimen was peripheral blood, collected from a patient treated with radiotherapy plus ipilimumab. These receptor sequences come from a human donor with non-small cell lung cancer who had a partial response to radiotherapy plus ipilimumab. Some clones in this sample may be carry-over from other donors' samples. Each CDR3 is given with its conserved first and last residue. The order of the fields is CDR3 protein, J gene, V gene.

CATRRQGAWEQYF | TRBJ2-7 | TRBV6-5
CASSRGGLAKNIQYF | TRBJ2-4 | TRBV25-1
CASSYSGGGGYEQYF | TRBJ2-7 | TRBV6-6
CASSQGTGLPGEQYF | TRBJ2-7 | TRBV4-3
CAISGDRGATNEKLFF | TRBJ1-4 | TRBV10-3
CASSLRRTGVAGDTQYF | TRBJ2-3 | TRBV5-1
CASRRTSGSNEQFF | TRBJ2-1 | TRBV7-2
CASRARVTVSGNTIYF | TRBJ1-3 | TRBV2
CASSERSGTINEQFF | TRBJ2-1 | TRBV10-2
CASSPGDRLSGNTIYF | TRBJ1-3 | TRBV7-9
CASSLGLAGANEQFF | TRBJ2-1 | TRBV5-1
CASTKGQGHQPQHF | TRBJ1-5 | TRBV28
CASSLDQGLGAGETQYF | TRBJ2-5 | TRBV11-2
CASSIGETTNEKLFF | TRBJ1-4 | TRBV19
CASSSTIGVGEKLFF | TRBJ1-4 | TRBV5-6
CASSVRQGLSYGYTF | TRBJ1-2 | TRBV9
CASNRDSRPNEKLFF | TRBJ1-4 | TRBV2
CASSFLSGGAYEQYF | TRBJ2-7 | TRBV27
CASRGGVWGTEAFF | TRBJ1-1 | TRBV6-1
CASSRSTSGGTDTQYF | TRBJ2-3 | TRBV4-2
CASRQGSNQPQHF | TRBJ1-5 | TRBV6-1
CSALLAYGGYETQYF | TRBJ2-5 | TRBV29-1
CATSIQTGPGNTIYF | TRBJ1-3 | TRBV15